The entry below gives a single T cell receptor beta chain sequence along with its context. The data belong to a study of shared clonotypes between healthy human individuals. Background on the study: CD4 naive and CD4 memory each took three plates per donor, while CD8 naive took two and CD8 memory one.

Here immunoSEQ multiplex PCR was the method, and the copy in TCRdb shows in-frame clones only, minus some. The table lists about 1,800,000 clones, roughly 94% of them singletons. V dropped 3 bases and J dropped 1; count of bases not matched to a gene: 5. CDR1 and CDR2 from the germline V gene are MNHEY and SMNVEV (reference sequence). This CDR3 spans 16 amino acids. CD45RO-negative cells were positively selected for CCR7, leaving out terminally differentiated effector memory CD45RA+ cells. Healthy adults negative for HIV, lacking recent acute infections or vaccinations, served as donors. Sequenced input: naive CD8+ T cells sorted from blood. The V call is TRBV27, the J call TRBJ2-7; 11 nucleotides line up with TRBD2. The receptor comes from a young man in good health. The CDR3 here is CASSFTGLADSYEQYF. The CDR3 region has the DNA TGTGCCAGCAGTTTCACGGGACTAGCGGATTCCTACGAGCAGTACTTC.